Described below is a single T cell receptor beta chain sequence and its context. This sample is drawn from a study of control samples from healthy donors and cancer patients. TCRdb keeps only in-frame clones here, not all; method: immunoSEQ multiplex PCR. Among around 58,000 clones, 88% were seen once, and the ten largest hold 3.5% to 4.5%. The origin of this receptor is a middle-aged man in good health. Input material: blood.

The CDR3 DNA sequence: TGTGCCAGCAGTTTTTCACTAGCGGCCTACGAGCAGTACTTC. It translates to CASSFSLAAYEQYF. The chain joins TRBV27 to TRBJ2-7; TRBD2 matches 8 bases. CDR3 length: 14 amino acids. Trimming removed 3 bases from V and 2 bases from J; junction bases left unmatched: 3. Germline V gene lookup returns CDR1 MNHEY and CDR2 SMNVEV (reference sequence).